These 23 T cell receptor beta chains originate from one sample sequenced in a study of shared clonotypes between healthy human individuals. Repertoires were generated with immunoSEQ multiplex PCR, while TCRdb's copy carries only in-frame clones and drops some. Of some 2,000,000 clones in the sample, roughly 96% were seen once. Material: naive CD4+ T cells sorted from blood. Subset defined: CD45RA+ positively selected. The receptors stem from a man aged 18-30 years in good health.

In the case of this clone: Other DNA sequences in the same sample also yield this CDR3. The rearrangement uses TRBV6-1 and TRBJ2-7; the match to TRBD1 covers 9 bases. CDR1 and CDR2 (germline): MNHNS, SASEGT. V trimming: 4 bases; J trimming: 6 bases; junction bases outside the gene matches: 1. The CDR3 spans 12 residues. The CDR3 DNA reads as TGTGCCAGCAGTGGGACAGGGGTCGAGCAGTACTTC. It encodes CASSGTGVEQYF.

The chain joins TRBV6-6 to TRBJ2-5; the D gene is possibly TRBD2 (6 bases). The CDR3 has 15 residues. V lost 4 bases and J lost 1, with 13 bases in between. CDR1 is MNHNY, CDR2 SVGAGI, per germline (reference sequence). The CDR3 reads CASSSLSSGQETQYF. The CDR3, as DNA: TGTGCCAGCAGTTCCTTAAGTAGCGGCCAAGAGACCCAGTACTTC.

The chain joins TRBV9 to TRBJ2-3; 7 bases match TRBD2. The CDR3 runs to 16 residues. Looked up from germline, CDR1 is SGDLS and CDR2 is YYNGEE. With 0 bases clipped from V and 2 bases from J, the junction kept 6 bases outside the gene matches. The CDR3 here is CASSVGRGSFTDTQYF. DNA for the CDR3: TGTGCCAGCAGCGTAGGGCGGGGGAGCTTCACAGATACGCAGTATTTT.

The chain uses TRBV18 and TRBJ1-6; no definite D call. CDR1 KGHSH and CDR2 LQKENI come from the germline V gene. Trimming shortened V by 2 bases and J by 5 bases, and 4 bases separated the two germline ends. This CDR3 spans 13 amino acids. The chain's CDR3 is CASSPDNNSPLHF. The CDR3 DNA sequence: TGTGCCAGCTCACCAGACAATAATTCACCCCTCCACTTT.

This rearrangement joins TRBV6-6 to TRBJ2-5, with D possibly called TRBD1 or TRBD2 (6 bases each). This CDR3 contains 16 residues. In germline, CDR1 is MNHNY, CDR2 SVGAGI (reference sequence). V shed 4 bases and J shed 2 bases, with 17 bases lying between them. The CDR3: CASSSGRGGGQETQYF. The DNA for the CDR3 is TGTGCCAGCAGTTCTGGCAGGGGTGGGGGGCAAGAGACCCAGTACTTC.

This chain joins TRBV5-6 and TRBJ1-1; D remains ambiguous. Trimming pared 4 bases from V and 4 bases from J, leaving 8 bases between. CDR1 is SGHDT and CDR2 is YYEEEE in the germline V gene. The CDR3 length is 12 residues. The CDR3 loop reads CASSGSGTEAFF. The CDR3 DNA reads TGTGCCAGCAGCGGAAGCGGCACTGAAGCTTTCTTT.

The chain has TRBV2 and TRBJ1-3, with D hard to call. The V and J ends lost 0 bases and 4 bases respectively, with 13 bases between them. Germline CDR1 and CDR2: SNHLY and FYNNEI. CDR3 length: 16 residues. In DNA form, the CDR3 reads TGTGCCAGCAGTGAAGCGCCGACGGGATCAGGAAACACCATATATTTT. Protein sequence: CASSEAPTGSGNTIYF.

CDR3 sequence: CAVAGQSLSDLGNTIYF. The CDR3 DNA is TGTGCTGTAGCGGGACAGAGTCTCTCGGACCTAGGAAACACCATATATTTT. This rearrangement joins TRBV7-7 to TRBJ1-3; 7 bases match TRBD1. The CDR3 extends over 17 amino acids. Germline CDR1 SSHAT, CDR2 FNYEAQ (reference sequence). The complete variable domain, with remaining parts taken from reference TRBV7-7 and TRBJ1-3, reads GAGVSQSPRYKVTKRGQDVTLRCDPISSHATLYWYQQALGQGPEFLTYFNYEAQPDKSGLPSDRFSAERPEGSISTLTIQRTEQRDSAMYRCAVAGQSLSDLGNTIYFGEGSWLTVV.

The chain uses TRBV7-8 and TRBJ2-2; D unresolved. Germline V gene lookup returns CDR1 SGHVS and CDR2 FQNEAQ. The CDR3 length is 14 residues. The V and J ends lost 1 base and 4 bases respectively, with 7 bases between them. As DNA, the CDR3 is TGTGCCAGCAGCTTAGGTGCCTTCACCGGGGAGCTGTTTTTT. This gives the protein CASSLGAFTGELFF. The whole variable domain, filled in from reference TRBV7-8 and TRBJ2-2, reads GAGVSQSPRYKVAKRGQDVALRCDPISGHVSLFWYQQALGQGPEFLTYFQNEAQLDKSGLPSDRFFAERPEGSVSTLKIQRTQQEDSAVYLCASSLGAFTGELFFGEGSRLTVL.

The V gene is TRBV5-5, the J gene TRBJ2-7; D is ambiguous. The ends were cut back, 4 bases at V and 3 bases at J, with 14 bases in the middle. The CDR3 spans 14 residues. The germline gives CDR1 SGHKS, CDR2 YYEKEE (reference sequence). DNA for the CDR3: TGTGCCAGCAGCCAAGCCAGTCAGAGCTACGAGCAGTACTTC. Protein: CASSQASQSYEQYF.

This clone appeared once. Different DNA sequences within this sample yield the same CDR3. This sequence joins TRBV5-4 and TRBJ1-3, with D perhaps TRBD1 (6 bases). The CDR3 is 15 residues long. V dropped 4 bases and J dropped 0 bases, with 11 bases sitting between them. Per the germline V gene, CDR1 is SGHNT and CDR2 is YYREEE (reference sequence). For the CDR3, the DNA is TGTGCCAGCAGCCCCGGACAGAACTCTGGAAACACCATATATTTT. Its translation is CASSPGQNSGNTIYF.

The chain has TRBV28 and TRBJ1-2, with no clear D. Germline V CDR1 and CDR2: MDHEN, SYDVKM. The CDR3 is 14 residues long. The V gene lost 5 bases and the J gene lost 2 bases, with 12 bases spanning the gap. Here the CDR3 DNA reads TGTGCCAGCAGTCCCGACGGACTGAACTATGGCTACACCTTC. Translated: CASSPDGLNYGYTF.

This chain links TRBV15 with TRBJ2-1, with 8 bases lining up with TRBD1. The V gene end was trimmed by 6 bases and the J gene end by 2 bases; junction bases not matched to a gene: 9. The germline V gene encodes CDR1 LNHNV and CDR2 YYDKDF (reference sequence). The CDR3 totals 16 residues. Here the CDR3 reads CATREKAGGPYNEQFF. In nucleotides, the CDR3 is TGTGCCACCAGAGAGAAGGCAGGGGGCCCCTACAATGAGCAGTTCTTC.

V gene TRBV27 combines with J gene TRBJ1-4, with a weak D call TRBD1 (6 bases). Germline CDR1 MNHEY, CDR2 SMNVEV (reference sequence). The CDR3 covers 15 residues. The ends were cut back, 4 bases at V and 2 bases at J, with 11 bases in the middle. The chain's CDR3 is CASSWQGLTNEKLFF. The CDR3 DNA follows: TGTGCCAGCAGTTGGCAGGGGCTCACTAATGAAAAACTGTTTTTT. The full variable domain, in which reference TRBV27 and TRBJ1-4 provide the parts outside the CDR3, is EAQVTQNPRYLITVTGKKLTVTCSQNMNHEYMSWYRQDPGLGLRQIYYSMNVEVTDKGDVPEGYKVSRKEKRNFPLILESPSPNQTSLYFCASSWQGLTNEKLFFGSGTQLSVL.

This rearrangement joins TRBV7-9 to TRBJ1-3, with D perhaps matching TRBD1 (6 bases). The germline V gene encodes CDR1 SEHNR and CDR2 FQNEAQ (reference sequence). CDR3 length equals 16 residues. V lost 5 bases and J lost 0, with 14 bases in between. As DNA, the CDR3 is TGTGCCAGCAGCCCCGCCAGGGGCAACTCTGGAAACACCATATATTTT. The encoded protein is CASSPARGNSGNTIYF.

A single count supports this clone. This chain joins TRBV2 and TRBJ1-1; unclear D gene. Germline V gene lookup returns CDR1 SNHLY and CDR2 FYNNEI. Trimming shortened V by 1 base and J by 0 bases, and 15 bases separated the two germline ends. CDR3 length: 17 residues. The CDR3 reads CASSEVGWLPLNTEAFF. CDR3 in DNA: TGTGCCAGCAGTGAAGTTGGGTGGTTGCCGTTGAACACTGAAGCTTTCTTT.

A word on this clone: One end of the junction fails to match germline, which may point to a read error. The rearrangement uses TRBV29-1 and TRBJ2-7; the D gene is possibly TRBD1 (6 bases). The CDR3 runs 13 residues. The germline V gene encodes CDR1 SQVTM and CDR2 ANQGSEA. The CDR3 protein is CASSPTGSYEQYF. CDR3 coding DNA: TGTGCCAGCTCCCCGACAGGTTCCTACGAGCAGTACTTC.

The chain joins TRBV4-1 to TRBJ2-3; TRBD2 aligns across 10 bases. The CDR3 runs to 16 residues. Germline CDR1 and CDR2: MGHRA and YSYEKL. Trimming took 4 bases from V and 5 from J; bases not matched to a gene: 9. The CDR3 protein is CASSRVLAGFVDTQYF. The CDR3 nucleotides read TGCGCCAGCAGCCGGGTACTAGCGGGATTCGTAGATACGCAGTATTTT.

V gene TRBV5-5 combines with J gene TRBJ2-7; weak D call: TRBD2 (5 bases). CDR3 length equals 12 residues. The V gene lost 2 bases and the J gene lost 3 bases, with 6 bases spanning the gap. CDR1 SGHKS and CDR2 YYEKEE come from the germline V gene (reference sequence). CDR3 residues: CASSFRDYEQYF. The CDR3 DNA sequence: TGTGCCAGCAGCTTCCGGGACTACGAGCAGTACTTC. The variable domain in full, completed from reference TRBV5-5 and TRBJ2-7, reads DAGVTQSPTHLIKTRGQQVTLRCSPISGHKSVSWYQQVLGQGPQFIFQYYEKEERGRGNFPDRFSARQFPNYSSELNVNALLLGDSALYLCASSFRDYEQYFGPGTRLTVT.

The chain has TRBV6-5 and TRBJ2-7; D might be TRBD1 or TRBD2, each matching 5 bases. The V end was cut by 0 bases, the J end by 7 bases, with 16 bases between. The CDR3 extends over 15 amino acids. Germline CDR1 and CDR2: MNHEY and SVGAGI. DNA of the CDR3: TGTGCCAGCAGTTACTCGAGTCTCGGGGCGAGGGAGCAGTACTTC. This gives the protein CASSYSSLGAREQYF.

This clone occurred once. This chain uses TRBV9 with TRBJ2-1; D gene ambiguous. Germline CDR1 is SGDLS and CDR2 is YYNGEE. The CDR3 is 12 residues long. Deletions cut 4 bases from V and 4 bases from J, with 6 bases between. The CDR3 reads CASSLTYNEQFF. CDR3 nucleotide sequence: TGTGCCAGCAGCTTGACTTACAATGAGCAGTTCTTC.

The chain has TRBV6-6 and TRBJ2-5, with 7 bases that match TRBD1. The CDR3 runs to 15 residues. Germline values: CDR1 MNHNY, CDR2 SVGAGI (reference sequence). V was pared by 5 bases and J by 3 bases, with 9 bases of the junction left unmatched. CDR3 in amino acids: CASSPDGTAKETQYF. For the CDR3, the DNA is TGTGCCAGCAGTCCAGACGGGACAGCCAAAGAGACCCAGTACTTC.

As regards this clone: Other DNA sequences in the sample encode the same CDR3. The chain combines TRBV5-4 with TRBJ1-1; D not resolved. This CDR3 contains 14 residues. V lost 0 bases to trimming and J lost 0 bases, with 6 bases between them. Germline V gene sequence: CDR1 SGHNT, CDR2 YYREEE (reference sequence). The CDR3 nucleotides are TGTGCCAGCAGCTTGGTGGGAATGAACACTGAAGCTTTCTTT. Its translation is CASSLVGMNTEAFF. Full variable domain (outside the CDR3, taken from reference TRBV5-4 and TRBJ1-1): ETGVTQSPTHLIKTRGQQVTLRCSSQSGHNTVSWYQQALGQGPQFIFQYYREEENGRGNFPPRFSGLQFPNYSSELNVNALELDDSALYLCASSLVGMNTEAFFGQGTRLTVV.